Following are 26 T cell receptor beta chains from one sample sequenced in a study of OX40 agonist ivuxolimab in advanced cancers. Some clones are missing from TCRdb's copy, which holds only in-frame ones; the method was immunoSEQ multiplex PCR. The sample has about 48,000 clones, approximately 90% seen once. Source: CD4+ or CD8+ T cells sorted from blood, taken in a trial of the OX40 agonist ivuxolimab. Receptors originate from an adult with an advanced solid tumor such as melanoma, head and neck, liver or kidney cancer.

The genes are TRBV5-5 and TRBJ2-7; D call uncertain. The CDR3 has 12 amino acids. Germline CDR1 and CDR2: SGHKS and YYEKEE (reference sequence). Trimming pared 7 bases from V and 2 bases from J, leaving 10 bases between. Here the CDR3 DNA reads TGTGCCAGCCTCGGCTCGGCCTACGAGCAGTACTTC. It codes for CASLGSAYEQYF.

The chain has TRBV7-9 and TRBJ2-5; D is ambiguous. The V end was cut by 2 bases, the J end by 5 bases, with 15 bases between. The V gene's germline CDR1 is SEHNR and CDR2 FQNEAQ (reference sequence). The CDR3 runs 15 residues. The CDR3 here is CASSLLGSPAETQYF. CDR3 coding DNA: TGTGCCAGCAGCTTATTGGGCAGTCCCGCGGAGACCCAGTACTTC.

The chain joins TRBV19 to TRBJ2-3; a weak D match, TRBD1 (6 bases). Germline-derived CDR1 and CDR2 are LNHDA and SQIVND (reference sequence). CDR3 length equals 15 residues. V dropped 7 bases and J dropped 0 bases, with 14 bases sitting between them. CDR3 residues: CASTKRTASTDTQYF. In DNA form, the CDR3 reads TGTGCCAGTACGAAAAGGACAGCTAGCACAGATACGCAGTATTTT.

The CDR3 DNA sequence: TGTGCCAGCAGCTCTCGGTGGTTGGGCGATGAAAAACTGTTTTTT. This gives the protein CASSSRWLGDEKLFF. The V gene is TRBV5-6, the J gene TRBJ1-4; D is undetermined. Per germline, CDR1 SGHDT and CDR2 YYEEEE. The length of the CDR3 is 15 residues. Trimming shortened V by 3 bases and J by 6 bases, and 15 bases separated the two germline ends.

CDR3 region: CAWTGQGRKDGELFF. The CDR3 DNA is TGTGCCTGGACTGGACAGGGGAGGAAGGACGGGGAGCTGTTTTTT. This sequence joins TRBV30 and TRBJ2-2; 9 bases are shared with TRBD1. In germline, CDR1 is GTSNPN, CDR2 SVGIG (reference sequence). There are 15 residues in the CDR3. V lost 4 bases, J lost 7 bases, and 10 bases stayed unmatched.

V usage is TRBV2 and J usage is TRBJ2-1; 7 bases align to TRBD2. The CDR3 consists of 18 residues. V dropped 6 bases and J dropped 5; count of bases not matched to a gene: 19. Germline V gene sequence: CDR1 SNHLY, CDR2 FYNNEI. CDR3 in DNA: TGTGCCAGCAGAGCCCGATTTTTGACTAGCCAAATCAACAATGAGCAGTTCTTC. It is translated as CASRARFLTSQINNEQFF.

V usage is TRBV9 and J usage is TRBJ2-7, with a weak D call TRBD1 (5 bases). CDR1 and CDR2 (germline): SGDLS, YYNGEE. The CDR3 spans 13 residues. Trimming took off 1 base at V and 5 bases at J, with 10 bases between the two ends. The CDR3 nucleotides are TGTGCCAGCAGCGTAACGCCAGGGAACGAGCAGTACTTC. It translates to CASSVTPGNEQYF.

Only one count was recorded for this clone. The chain combines TRBV10-2 with TRBJ1-4; TRBD1 agrees at 7 bases. V shed 8 bases and J 7 bases; nucleotides not matched to a gene: 13. Germline V gives CDR1 WSHSY, CDR2 SAAADI. This CDR3 contains 15 residues. The chain's CDR3 is CASGRSGGTSEKLFF. As DNA, the CDR3 is TGCGCCAGCGGAAGGTCAGGGGGAACCAGTGAAAAACTGTTTTTT.

This rearrangement joins TRBV4-1 to TRBJ1-1, with D possibly TRBD1 on 5 matching bases. V gave up 1 base and J gave up 4 bases, with 10 bases separating them. Germline V CDR1 and CDR2: MGHRA, YSYEKL. The CDR3 contains 14 residues. CDR3 loop: CASSQVRGTTEAFF. The DNA of the CDR3 is TGCGCCAGCAGCCAAGTTCGCGGGACCACTGAAGCTTTCTTT.

This sequence joins TRBV28 and TRBJ2-5; D unresolved. Germline CDR1 MDHEN, CDR2 SYDVKM. V dropped 2 bases and J dropped 1 base, with 8 bases sitting between them. There are 14 residues in the CDR3. CDR3 DNA sequence: TGTGCCAGCAGTTTAGAGGCAGCCCAAGAGACCCAGTACTTC. Residues: CASSLEAAQETQYF. The full variable domain, in which reference TRBV28 and TRBJ2-5 provide the parts outside the CDR3, is DVKVTQSSRYLVKRTGEKVFLECVQDMDHENMFWYRQDPGLGLRLIYFSYDVKMKEKGDIPEGYSVSREKKERFSLILESASTNQTSMYLCASSLEAAQETQYFGPGTRLLVL.

The chain has TRBV6-1 and TRBJ1-1; D is ambiguous. Trimming took 2 bases from V and 2 from J, leaving 9 bases between them. In germline, CDR1 is MNHNS, CDR2 SASEGT. CDR3 length: 14 residues. The CDR3 nucleotides read TGTGCCAGCAGTGAATTTTGGGGAAACACTGAAGCTTTCTTT. This encodes CASSEFWGNTEAFF.

There are many counts of this clone. The rearrangement uses TRBV11-2 and TRBJ1-1, with 8 bases matching TRBD1. This CDR3 spans 15 amino acids. V was clipped by 5 bases and J by 4 bases; unmatched bases: 9. CDR1 and CDR2 (germline): SGHAT, FQNNGV. CDR3 DNA: TGTGCCAGCAGCCCGACAGAGACAGGGGCCACTGAAGCTTTCTTT. It specifies CASSPTETGATEAFF. Variable domain in full (rest from reference TRBV11-2 and TRBJ1-1): EAGVAQSPRYKIIEKRQSVAFWCNPISGHATLYWYQQILGQGPKLLIQFQNNGVVDDSQLPKDRFSAERLKGVDSTLKIQPAKLEDSAVYLCASSPTETGATEAFFGQGTRLTVV.

The chain recombines TRBV19 with TRBJ1-2; 9 bases fit TRBD1. The CDR3 extends over 16 amino acids. The V gene's germline CDR1 is LNHDA and CDR2 SQIVND (reference sequence). V shed 4 bases, J shed 2 bases, and the junction held 8 bases outside the gene matches. CDR3 DNA sequence: TGTGCCAGTAGTAGCGGGACAGGGAGTCGCAACTATGGCTACACCTTC. Translation: CASSSGTGSRNYGYTF.

The rearrangement uses TRBV2 and TRBJ1-3; D is undetermined. V was shortened by 3 bases and J by 2 bases, with 5 bases between the two germline ends. Germline V gives CDR1 SNHLY, CDR2 FYNNEI. CDR3 length: 13 residues. The CDR3, as DNA: TGTGCCAGCAGTGATCGCCCTGGAAACACCATATATTTT. Protein sequence: CASSDRPGNTIYF. The full variable domain, with the rest looked up from reference TRBV2 and TRBJ1-3, is EPEVTQTPSHQVTQMGQEVILRCVPISNHLYFYWYRQILGQKVEFLVSFYNNEISEKSEIFDDQFSVERPDGSNFTLKIRSTKLEDSAMYFCASSDRPGNTIYFGEGSWLTVV.

The rearrangement links TRBV11-2 to TRBJ1-5; 7 bases line up with TRBD1. Germline trimming cut 6 bases from V and 7 bases from J; bases unmatched to any gene: 9. Germline V gene sequence: CDR1 SGHAT, CDR2 FQNNGV. This CDR3 comprises 14 residues. CDR3 loop: CASSPGTENQPQHF. In DNA, the CDR3 is TGTGCCAGCAGTCCCGGGACAGAGAACCAGCCCCAGCATTTT.

The chain carries TRBV5-5 and TRBJ2-7; 8 bases match TRBD1. The germline CDR1 and CDR2 sequences are SGHKS and YYEKEE (reference sequence). This CDR3 is 14 amino acids long. With 0 bases clipped from V and 2 bases from J, the junction kept 1 base outside the gene matches. CDR3 sequence (DNA): TGTGCCAGCAGCTTGGGCAGGGGGCCCTACGAGCAGTACTTC. Its protein is CASSLGRGPYEQYF.

In its sample, this clone was seen once. This rearrangement joins TRBV25-1 to TRBJ2-1; TRBD2 agrees at 8 bases. Germline V gene data show CDR1 as MGHDK and CDR2 as SYGVNS. The CDR3 runs to 16 residues. The trim removed 6 bases at V and 8 bases at J, leaving 15 bases unmatched. The CDR3 DNA reads as TGTGCCAGCAGCCCCCTAGAATGGGGACTAGACTATGAGCAGTTCTTC. Its translation is CASSPLEWGLDYEQFF.

V is TRBV6-5 and J is TRBJ2-7, with 8 bases identical to TRBD1. The CDR3 runs to 14 residues. Germline CDR1 MNHEY, CDR2 SVGAGI. Trimming took 2 bases from V and 6 from J; bases not matched to a gene: 6. CDR3 nucleotides: TGTGCCAGCAGTTACGGACAGGGAACTGTCGAGCAGTACTTC. Residues: CASSYGQGTVEQYF.

The chain carries TRBV14 and TRBJ1-2, with a possible D match to TRBD1 (6 bases). Germline V gene lookup returns CDR1 SGHDN and CDR2 FVKESK. The CDR3 has 12 residues. Trimming left V 3 bases short and J 7 bases short, with 9 bases between. CDR3 nucleotide sequence: TGTGCCAGCAGCCATCTGGGGGCTGGCTACACCTTC. Its protein product is CASSHLGAGYTF.

The rearrangement joins TRBV10-3 to TRBJ2-7; D uncertain. V was trimmed by 0 bases and J by 7 bases, leaving 10 bases between them. The CDR3 covers 13 residues. Germline assignment: CDR1 ENHRY and CDR2 SYGVKD. CDR3 in amino acids: CAISESAPPEQYF. The CDR3 nucleotides are TGTGCCATCAGTGAGTCCGCGCCGCCGGAGCAGTACTTC.

The chain links TRBV4-1 to TRBJ2-7; a possible D gene is TRBD2 (6 bases). CDR1 is MGHRA, CDR2 YSYEKL, per germline. V dropped 5 bases and J dropped 3 bases, with 17 bases sitting between them. This CDR3 contains 15 residues. In nucleotides, the CDR3 is TGCGCCAGCAGCTCCACCGTCGGGGAGGTCTACGAGCAGTACTTC. It specifies CASSSTVGEVYEQYF.

The chain is built from TRBV25-1 and TRBJ1-1; D remains ambiguous. V lost 5 bases to trimming and J lost 0 bases, with 10 bases between them. This CDR3 is 14 amino acids long. CDR1 is MGHDK, CDR2 SYGVNS, per germline. In DNA, the CDR3 is TGTGCCAGCAGTCCGGGCTTCCTGAACACTGAAGCTTTCTTT. Encoded protein: CASSPGFLNTEAFF.

This chain connects TRBV18 to TRBJ2-7, with 7 nucleotides matching TRBD1. The V and J ends lost 3 bases and 0 bases, in that order; junction bases with no gene match: 8. From germline, CDR1 is KGHSH and CDR2 LQKENI. The CDR3 extends over 16 amino acids. CDR3 sequence (DNA): TGTGCCAGCTCACCTACTGACAGGGTCCGCTCCTACGAGCAGTACTTC. Translated: CASSPTDRVRSYEQYF. The whole variable domain, remainder taken from reference TRBV18 and TRBJ2-7, is NAGVMQNPRHLVRRRGQEARLRCSPMKGHSHVYWYRQLPEEGLKFMVYLQKENIIDESGMPKERFSAEFPKEGPSILRIQQVVRGDSAAYFCASSPTDRVRSYEQYFGPGTRLTVT.

This clone was recorded a few times. The chain uses TRBV6-1 and TRBJ2-7; D uncertain. The V gene lost 1 base and the J gene lost 4 bases, with 2 bases spanning the gap. From germline, CDR1 is MNHNS and CDR2 SASEGT. CDR3 length: 11 amino acids. The CDR3 DNA is TGTGCCAGCAGTGAAGGTTACGAGCAGTACTTC. Translating gives CASSEGYEQYF.

This clone appeared once. This sequence joins TRBV7-4 and TRBJ2-3; D unresolved. The length of the CDR3 is 12 residues. Looked up from germline, CDR1 is SGHVT and CDR2 is SQSDAQ. The V end was cut by 6 bases, the J end by 0 bases, with 4 bases between. This CDR3 reads CASRGSTDTQYF. In nucleotides, the CDR3 is TGTGCCAGCAGAGGTAGCACAGATACGCAGTATTTT.

This clone is labeled as medium-sized. This chain connects TRBV6-5 to TRBJ2-1; D uncertain. In germline, CDR1 is MNHEY, CDR2 SVGAGI. The ends were cut back, 0 bases at V and 10 bases at J, with 10 bases in the middle. The CDR3 totals 13 residues. The CDR3 DNA reads as TGTGCCAGCAGTTACTCGGACGTTGCGGAGCAGTTCTTC. It specifies CASSYSDVAEQFF.